A single sample gave rise to the 23 T cell receptor beta chains below, sequenced in a study of cytomegalovirus exposure and HLA in healthy donors (dated by TCRdb to about 2017). The method behind the library was the immunoSEQ multiplex PCR assay. For the multiplex PCR, a mixture combining 60 forward primers for TCR Vbeta segments and 13 reverse primers for TCR Jbeta segments was used. In TCRdb, the immuneACCESS table is reduced to in-frame sequences with V and J assigned. These tables do not hold every clone; where another copy was compared, an unresolved V gene accounts for under half, and the others remain unexplained. A total of approximately 160,000 clones appear in this sample, almost 80% of them only once. Roughly 10% of the sample is held by the ten biggest clonotypes. The sample comprised PBMCs. These receptors were collected from a man aged 18 to 29 in good health and CMV-seropositive.

The genes are TRBV6-4 and TRBJ2-7; 13 bases line up with TRBD2. This CDR3 comprises 14 residues. Germline V gene sequence: CDR1 MRHNA, CDR2 SNTAGT. With V trimmed by 8 bases and J by 3 bases, 4 bases remained unmatched. The CDR3 loop is CASPRTSGGYEQYF. The DNA for the CDR3 is TGTGCCAGCCCCCGGACTAGCGGGGGCTACGAGCAGTACTTC.

This chain connects TRBV4-1 to TRBJ1-2, with TRBD1 matching over 7 bases. Germline V gene sequence: CDR1 MGHRA, CDR2 YSYEKL. V was clipped by 2 bases and J by 6 bases; unmatched bases: 3. The CDR3 spans 13 residues. CDR3 bases: TGCGCCAGCAGCCAATCACAGGGGAATGGCTACACCTTC. Protein product: CASSQSQGNGYTF.

This rearrangement joins TRBV2 to TRBJ2-1; tentative D call: TRBD2 (7 bases). Trimming took off 5 bases at V and 0 bases at J, with 26 bases between the two ends. Germline V gene sequence: CDR1 SNHLY, CDR2 FYNNEI. This CDR3 has 20 amino acids. CDR3 protein: CASSPYRTSGGQSSYNEQFF. CDR3 bases: TGTGCCAGCAGTCCTTATAGGACTAGTGGGGGCCAAAGCTCCTACAATGAGCAGTTCTTC.

V usage is TRBV27 and J usage is TRBJ2-1, with D tentatively TRBD1 (5 bases). Trimming cost V 3 bases and J 9 bases, with 6 bases left between them. The V gene's germline CDR1 is MNHEY and CDR2 SMNVEV (reference sequence). This CDR3 spans 11 amino acids. The CDR3 reads CASSLGLEQFF. CDR3 in DNA: TGTGCCAGCAGTTTGGGGCTTGAGCAGTTCTTC.

This clone has a handful of counts. This chain joins TRBV4-1 and TRBJ1-5; the D gene is possibly TRBD1 (5 bases). Trimming took off 0 bases at V and 2 bases at J, with 11 bases between the two ends. The CDR3 is 16 residues long. The germline gives CDR1 MGHRA, CDR2 YSYEKL. CDR3 residues: CASSQEFQTGNQPQHF. The CDR3 nucleotides are TGCGCCAGCAGCCAAGAATTTCAGACAGGCAATCAGCCCCAGCATTTT.

CDR3 region: CASSAGGASTDTQYF. Here the CDR3 DNA reads TGTGCCAGTTCCGCCGGGGGGGCTAGCACAGATACGCAGTATTTT. This chain uses TRBV19 with TRBJ2-3; the match to TRBD2 covers 8 bases. Trimming removed 8 bases from V and 0 bases from J; junction bases left unmatched: 7. Germline-derived CDR1 and CDR2 are LNHDA and SQIVND (reference sequence). CDR3 size: 15 residues.

The chain has TRBV2 and TRBJ1-2; D not certain. Germline loops: CDR1 SNHLY, CDR2 FYNNEI. The CDR3 sequence is 15 residues long. Trimming took off 5 bases at V and 8 bases at J, with 21 bases between the two ends. The CDR3 DNA sequence: TGTGCCAGCAGTTTGGGAGGGCTGGGAACTGGGGGCTACACCTTC. This gives the protein CASSLGGLGTGGYTF.

J is TRBJ2-7 and V is TRBV28, with 7 positions matching TRBD1. Germline values: CDR1 MDHEN, CDR2 SYDVKM. The CDR3 has 16 amino acids. J lost 0 bases, V lost 4 bases, and 9 bases had no gene match. The CDR3 reads CASSSYTGALSYEQYF. CDR3 nucleotides: TGTGCCAGCAGTTCCTATACAGGGGCCCTCTCCTACGAGCAGTACTTC.

This clone was seen just once. The chain uses TRBV25-1 and TRBJ2-7, with D possibly matching TRBD1 (6 bases). V was cut by 3 bases and J by 2 bases, with 8 bases left in between. This CDR3 contains 13 residues. Germline CDR1 is MGHDK and CDR2 is SYGVNS. The CDR3 sequence is CASSDGQTYEQYF. CDR3 nucleotides: TGTGCCAGCAGTGACGGACAGACCTACGAGCAGTACTTC.

This clone was found once. CDR3 in DNA: TGTGCCTGGAATGAGTACCAAGAGACCCAGTACTTC. Amino acids: CAWNEYQETQYF. The chain uses TRBV30 and TRBJ2-5; unclear D gene. The length of the CDR3 is 12 residues. CDR1 and CDR2 from the germline V gene are GTSNPN and SVGIG (reference sequence). V was pared by 4 bases and J by 0 bases, with 6 bases between.

This clone came up a few times. The J gene is TRBJ2-3, the V gene TRBV13; possible D gene TRBD2, 5 bases. In germline, CDR1 is PRHDT, CDR2 FYEKMQ (reference sequence). Deletions cut 5 bases from V and 3 bases from J, with 6 bases between. The CDR3 length is 12 residues. CDR3 nucleotide sequence: TGTGCCAGCAGCCGGGAAACAGATACGCAGTATTTT. Translating gives CASSRETDTQYF.

This chain uses TRBV6-5 with TRBJ2-2; D possibly corresponds to TRBD2 (5 bases). V lost 5 bases and J 1 base, leaving 11 bases between the germline ends. The length of the CDR3 is 15 residues. Germline V CDR1 and CDR2: MNHEY, SVGAGI. CDR3 DNA: TGTGCCAGCAGTACACTAGGAGTGAACACCGGGGAGCTGTTTTTT. It codes for CASSTLGVNTGELFF.

V gene TRBV30 combines with J gene TRBJ2-1, with D tentatively TRBD2 (6 bases). V was shortened by 3 bases and J by 2 bases, with 14 bases between the two germline ends. Germline CDR1 reads GTSNPN; CDR2 reads SVGIG (reference sequence). The CDR3 runs 15 residues. The CDR3 nucleotides read TGTGCCTGGAGACCACCTAGCGTCACCTACAATGAGCAGTTCTTC. Translated, it gives CAWRPPSVTYNEQFF.

The gene calls are TRBV5-5 and TRBJ2-3; D possibly corresponds to TRBD1 (5 bases). CDR3 size: 16 residues. Per germline, CDR1 SGHKS and CDR2 YYEKEE (reference sequence). Trimming took off 1 base at V and 2 bases at J, with 14 bases between the two ends. CDR3 protein: CASSLLQGRYTDTQYF. CDR3 coding DNA: TGTGCCAGCAGCTTGTTGCAGGGCCGTTACACAGATACGCAGTATTTT.

This clone has only a few counts. The rearrangement links TRBV7-2 to TRBJ2-1; 11 bases align to TRBD1. Germline V gene sequence: CDR1 SGHTA, CDR2 FQGNSA. V trimming: 5 bases; J trimming: 6 bases; junction bases outside the gene matches: 12. The CDR3 is 17 residues long. The CDR3 reads CASSPRLGQGALNEQFF. In DNA, the CDR3 is TGTGCCAGCAGCCCGAGGCTAGGACAGGGGGCTCTCAATGAGCAGTTCTTC.

J is TRBJ1-6 and V is TRBV30; D is unresolved. Germline lookup yields CDR1 GTSNPN and CDR2 SVGIG (reference sequence). V lost 2 bases and J 6 bases, leaving 23 bases between the germline ends. The CDR3 loop spans 18 amino acids. CDR3 amino acids: CAWSYPWSVVVSNSPLHF. The DNA of the CDR3 is TGTGCCTGGAGTTACCCCTGGAGCGTGGTGGTTAGTAATTCACCCCTCCACTTT.

The chain combines TRBV28 with TRBJ2-7; D is perhaps TRBD1 (5 bases). The CDR3 loop spans 14 amino acids. V gave up 4 bases and J gave up 2 bases, with 12 bases separating them. Germline V gene sequence: CDR1 MDHEN, CDR2 SYDVKM. DNA for the CDR3: TGTGCCAGCAGTTCCCTAGGGGTAGCCTACGAGCAGTACTTC. This sequence encodes CASSSLGVAYEQYF. The full variable domain, in which reference TRBV28 and TRBJ2-7 provide the parts outside the CDR3, is DVKVTQSSRYLVKRTGEKVFLECVQDMDHENMFWYRQDPGLGLRLIYFSYDVKMKEKGDIPEGYSVSREKKERFSLILESASTNQTSMYLCASSSLGVAYEQYFGPGTRLTVT.

The V gene is TRBV4-1, the J gene TRBJ2-1; 8 bases map to TRBD2. The V gene end was trimmed by 1 base and the J gene end by 6 bases; junction bases not matched to a gene: 8. Germline CDR1 MGHRA, CDR2 YSYEKL. CDR3 length: 16 residues. The CDR3: CASSQGSGRNGNEQFF. The CDR3 bases are TGCGCCAGCAGCCAAGGCAGCGGGAGAAACGGCAATGAGCAGTTCTTC.

The rearrangement links TRBV11-2 to TRBJ1-1; D is possibly TRBD1 (6 bases). CDR3 length equals 15 residues. The V gene lost 6 bases and the J gene lost 0 bases, with 14 bases spanning the gap. The germline gives CDR1 SGHAT, CDR2 FQNNGV. CDR3 nucleotides: TGTGCCAGCAGGGACCCCAGGGGCATGAACACTGAAGCTTTCTTT. This sequence encodes CASRDPRGMNTEAFF.

The chain couples TRBV6-6 to TRBJ1-1, with 8 bases lining up with TRBD1. The CDR3 runs 14 residues. Germline assignment: CDR1 MNHNY and CDR2 SVGAGI (reference sequence). V shed 4 bases and J 1 base; nucleotides not matched to a gene: 2. The CDR3 DNA sequence: TGTGCCAGCAGTTGGACAGGGCAGAACACTGAAGCTTTCTTT. Protein product: CASSWTGQNTEAFF.

The chain combines TRBV18 with TRBJ2-5; 14 bases are a match to TRBD2. Germline loops: CDR1 KGHSH, CDR2 LQKENI. There are 17 residues in the CDR3. Unmatched junction bases numbered 6, after V lost 2 bases and J lost 4 bases. The CDR3 sequence is CASSPAAGLAGGETQYF. CDR3 in DNA: TGTGCCAGCTCACCAGCCGCAGGACTAGCGGGAGGAGAGACCCAGTACTTC.

This clone was recorded only once. This chain joins TRBV7-2 and TRBJ2-3; a possible D gene is TRBD2 (6 bases). Germline V gene lookup returns CDR1 SGHTA and CDR2 FQGNSA. This CDR3 region has 13 residues. The V end lost 1 base, the J end lost 6 bases, and 8 bases lay between the germline ends. The DNA of the CDR3 is TGTGCCAGCAGCTTAGACGGAGGGGATACGCAGTATTTT. As protein: CASSLDGGDTQYF.

The chain joins TRBV5-6 to TRBJ2-3, with D perhaps matching TRBD2 (6 bases). V gave up 2 bases and J gave up 5 bases, with 9 bases separating them. CDR3 length: 13 residues. Germline CDR1 and CDR2: SGHDT and YYEEEE. The CDR3 protein is CASSLPRGDTQYF. CDR3 DNA: TGTGCCAGCAGCTTACCGCGGGGAGATACGCAGTATTTT.